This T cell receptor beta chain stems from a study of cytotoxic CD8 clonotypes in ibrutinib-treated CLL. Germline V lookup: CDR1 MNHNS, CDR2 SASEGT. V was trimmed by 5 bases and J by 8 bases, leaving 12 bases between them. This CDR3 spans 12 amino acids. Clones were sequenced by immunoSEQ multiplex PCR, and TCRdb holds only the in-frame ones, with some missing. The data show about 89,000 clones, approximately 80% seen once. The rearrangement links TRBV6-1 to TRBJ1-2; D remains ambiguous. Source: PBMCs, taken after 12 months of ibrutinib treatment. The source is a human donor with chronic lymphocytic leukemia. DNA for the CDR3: TGTGCCAGCAGTATAAACGAGGGAGGCTACACCTTC. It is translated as CASSINEGGYTF.